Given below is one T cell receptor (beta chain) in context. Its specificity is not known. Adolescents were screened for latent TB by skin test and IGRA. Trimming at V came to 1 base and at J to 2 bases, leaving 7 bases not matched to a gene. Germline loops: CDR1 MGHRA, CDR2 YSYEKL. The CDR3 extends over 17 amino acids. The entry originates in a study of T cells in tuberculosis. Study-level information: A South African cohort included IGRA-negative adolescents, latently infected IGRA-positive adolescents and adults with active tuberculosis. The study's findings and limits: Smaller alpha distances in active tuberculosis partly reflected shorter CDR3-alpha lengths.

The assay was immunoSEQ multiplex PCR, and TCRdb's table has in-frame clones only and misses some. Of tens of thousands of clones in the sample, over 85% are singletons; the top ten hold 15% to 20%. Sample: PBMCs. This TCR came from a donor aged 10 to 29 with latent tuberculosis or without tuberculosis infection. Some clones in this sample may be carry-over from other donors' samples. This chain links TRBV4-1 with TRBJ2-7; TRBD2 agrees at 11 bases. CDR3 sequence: CASSQVTSGTNPYEQYF. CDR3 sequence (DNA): TGCGCCAGCAGCCAAGTGACTAGCGGGACTAACCCCTACGAGCAGTACTTC.